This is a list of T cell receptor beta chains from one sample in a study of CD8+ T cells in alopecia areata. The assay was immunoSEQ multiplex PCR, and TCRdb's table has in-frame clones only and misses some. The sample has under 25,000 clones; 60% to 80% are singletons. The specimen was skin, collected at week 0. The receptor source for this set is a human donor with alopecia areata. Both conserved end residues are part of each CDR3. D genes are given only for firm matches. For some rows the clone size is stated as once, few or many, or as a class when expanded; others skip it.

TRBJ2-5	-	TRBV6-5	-	TGTGCCAGCTATCAGTTCCAAGAGACCCAGTACTTC	CASYQFQETQYF
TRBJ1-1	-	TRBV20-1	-	TGCAGTGCCGCCCGGCGCGAAGCTTTCTTT	CSAARREAFF
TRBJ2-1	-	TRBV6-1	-	TGTGCCAGCGGTGAGGGGGGGAGCTCCTACAATGAGCAGTTCTTC	CASGEGGSSYNEQFF
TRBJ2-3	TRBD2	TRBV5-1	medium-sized	TGCGCCAGCAGCTTGGCCCTAACTAGCGGGGGGGCATGGGATACGCAGTATTTT	CASSLALTSGGAWDTQYF
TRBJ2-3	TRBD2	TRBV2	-	TGTGCCAGCAGTGACCTGAGCGGGGGAGACACAGATACGCAGTATTTT	CASSDLSGGDTDTQYF
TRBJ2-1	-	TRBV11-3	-	TGTGCCAGCAGCTTAGCCCCGGAGGGCAGGTACAATGAGCAGTTCTTC	CASSLAPEGRYNEQFF
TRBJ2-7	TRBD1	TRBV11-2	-	TGTGCCAGCAGCTTAGTGGGGTGGACAGGGGGCACCTACGAGCAGTACTTC	CASSLVGWTGGTYEQYF
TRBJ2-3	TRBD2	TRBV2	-	TGTGCCAGCAGAGTGAGTGGGACTAGGATAGATACGCAGTATTTT	CASRVSGTRIDTQYF
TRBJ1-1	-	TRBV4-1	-	TGCGCCAGCAGCCAACAGTGGAACACTGAAGCTTTCTTT	CASSQQWNTEAFF
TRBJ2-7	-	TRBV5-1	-	TGCGCCAGCAGCTTAGGTTTGGAGGGCGAGCAGTACTTC	CASSLGLEGEQYF
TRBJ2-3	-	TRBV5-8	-	TGTGCCAGCAGCTTGGGACGCAGCACAGATACGCAGTATTTT	CASSLGRSTDTQYF
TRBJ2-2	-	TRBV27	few	TGTGCCAGCAGTTTCGGGATAGCGAACACCGGGGAGCTGTTTTTT	CASSFGIANTGELFF
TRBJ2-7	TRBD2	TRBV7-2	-	TGTGCCAGCAGCTTATCCCCCAGCGGGGGGACCTACGAGCAGTACTTC	CASSLSPSGGTYEQYF
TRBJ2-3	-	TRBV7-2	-	TGTGCCAGCAGCTTAGTAACTGGGGATACGCAGTATTTT	CASSLVTGDTQYF
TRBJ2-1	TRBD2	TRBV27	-	TGTGCCAGCAGTTTAATGCCGCCGGGACTAGCGGTATCCTACAATGAGCAGTTCTTC	CASSLMPPGLAVSYNEQFF
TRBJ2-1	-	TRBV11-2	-	TGTGCCAGCAGCTTAGTTCACTCCTCCTACAATGAGCAGTTCTTC	CASSLVHSSYNEQFF
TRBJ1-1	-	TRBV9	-	TGTGCCAGCAGCGTAGGAGCAGGGGAGGATGGAGCTTTCTTT	CASSVGAGEDGAFF
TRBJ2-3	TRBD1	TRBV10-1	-	TGCGCCAGCAGTGAGGGACAGGGGGTTACAGATACGCAGTATTTT	CASSEGQGVTDTQYF
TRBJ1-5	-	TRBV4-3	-	TGCGCCAGCAGCCCCCGGGTCTATCTTAGCAATCAGCCCCAGCATTTT	CASSPRVYLSNQPQHF
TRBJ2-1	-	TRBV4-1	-	TGCGCCAGCGGTTTGCGGGGGCAAAGCAATGAGCAGTTCTTC	CASGLRGQSNEQFF
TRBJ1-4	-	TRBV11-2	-	TGTGCCAGCAGCTTAGGTCGGGGGACCCTAGAAAAACTGTTTTTT	CASSLGRGTLEKLFF
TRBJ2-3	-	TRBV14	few	TGTGCCAGCAGCCAAGACTCGGGAGATACGCAGTATTTT	CASSQDSGDTQYF
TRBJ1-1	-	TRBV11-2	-	TGTGCCAGCAGCCCCGGTAGGACTTGGGCTTTCTTT	CASSPGRTWAFF
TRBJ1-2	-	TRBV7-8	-	TGTGCCAGCAGCTTAGGAGTCGGCAGGGCCATCGTCTATGGCTACACCTTC	CASSLGVGRAIVYGYTF
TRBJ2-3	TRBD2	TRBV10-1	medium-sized	TGCGCCAGCTTTAGCGGGGTACCCACAGATACGCAGTATTTT	CASFSGVPTDTQYF
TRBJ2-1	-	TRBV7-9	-	TGTGCCAGCAATCGTATCTGGGGGTCCTACAATGAGCAGTTCTTC	CASNRIWGSYNEQFF
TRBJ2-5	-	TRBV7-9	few	TGTGCCAGCAGCTTTGACACCGATCGGACCCAGTACTTC	CASSFDTDRTQYF
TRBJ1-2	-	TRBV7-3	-	TGTGCCAGCACCTCCCCTGGGGCCGGCGGCTACACCTTC	CASTSPGAGGYTF
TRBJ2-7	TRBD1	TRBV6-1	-	TGTGCCGGTTCCGGGACAGGGCCATACGAGCAGTACTTC	CAGSGTGPYEQYF
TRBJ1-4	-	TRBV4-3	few	TGCGCCAGCAGCCAAAGTATGCAGGGTGCAACTAATGAAAAACTGTTTTTT	CASSQSMQGATNEKLFF
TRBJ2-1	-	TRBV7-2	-	TGTGCCAGCAGCTTAGAGGCAATTTATCAACTCTTC	CASSLEAIYQLF
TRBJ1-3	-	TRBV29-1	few	TGCAGCGTCCGCGCGGTTGGAAACACCATATATTTT	CSVRAVGNTIYF
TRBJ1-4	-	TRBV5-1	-	TGCGCCAGCAGTTGGGCTACAGATAAAAAACTGTTTTTT	CASSWATDKKLFF
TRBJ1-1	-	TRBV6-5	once	TGTGCCAGCAGTTACTCGATATGGGGAACGGCTTTCTTT	CASSYSIWGTAFF
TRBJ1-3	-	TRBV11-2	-	TGTGCCAGCAGCCCTGGGGGAGTACTCTCTGGAAACACCATATATTTT	CASSPGGVLSGNTIYF
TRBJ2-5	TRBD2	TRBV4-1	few	TGCGCCAGCAGCCAGCCCGGACTAGCGGGGCGCCAAGAGACCCAGTACTTC	CASSQPGLAGRQETQYF
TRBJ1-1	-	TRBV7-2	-	TGCGCCAGCAGCCAAGTCCCGAACACTGAAGCTTTCTTT	CASSQVPNTEAFF
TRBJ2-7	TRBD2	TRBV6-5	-	TGTGCCAGCAGTGCGGTTGGCGGGGGGGGCTACGAGCAGTACTTC	CASSAVGGGGYEQYF
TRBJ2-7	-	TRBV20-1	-	TGCAGTGCTAGAGATCACCCCGAGCAGTACTTC	CSARDHPEQYF
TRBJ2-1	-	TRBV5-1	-	TGCGCCAGCAGTTCCGACTCTTACAATGAGCAGTTCTTC	CASSSDSYNEQFF
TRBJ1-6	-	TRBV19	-	TGTGCCAGTAAAGGGGGTTGGGATTCACCCCTCCACTTT	CASKGGWDSPLHF
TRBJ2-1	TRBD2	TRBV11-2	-	TGTGCCAGCAGCTTATTCCCGGGACTAGCGGGCCCTTACAATGAGCAGTTCTTC	CASSLFPGLAGPYNEQFF
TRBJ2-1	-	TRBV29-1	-	TGCAGCGTTGAAGAATGGGTAGGGACAAGGCGTCACGAGCAGTTCTTC	CSVEEWVGTRRHEQFF
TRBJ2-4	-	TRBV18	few	TGTGCCAGCTCACCCTGGGGGCGAGCCAAAAACATTCAGTACTTC	CASSPWGRAKNIQYF
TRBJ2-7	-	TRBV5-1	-	TGCGCCAGCAAGGATGAGGGACGACTACGAGTGCAGTACTTC	CASKDEGRLRVQYF
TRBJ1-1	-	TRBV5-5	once	TGTGCCAGCAGCTTGGCGCACGGCACTGAAGCTTTCTTT	CASSLAHGTEAFF
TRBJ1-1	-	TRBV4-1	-	TGCGCCAGCAGCCAAGAGATTTCGAGACCTCATCTGGGGGCTTTCTTT	CASSQEISRPHLGAFF
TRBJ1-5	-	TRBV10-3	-	TGTGCCATACAGGAGTATAGCAATCAGCCCCAGCATTTT	CAIQEYSNQPQHF
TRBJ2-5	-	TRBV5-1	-	TGCGCCAGCAGCTTGGGCAGGGGCCAAGAGACCCAGTACTTC	CASSLGRGQETQYF
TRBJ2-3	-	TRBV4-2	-	TGTGCCAGCAGCCGGACCAGGGCAGATACGCAGTATTTT	CASSRTRADTQYF
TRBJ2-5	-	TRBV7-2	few	TGTGCCAGCAGCTTTTGGGTCTTTAGGGGGGGACGCAACGAAGAGACCCAGTACTTC	CASSFWVFRGGRNEETQYF
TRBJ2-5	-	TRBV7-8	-	TGTGCCAGCGGGGGTGAGACCCAGTACTTC	CASGGETQYF
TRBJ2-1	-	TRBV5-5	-	TGTGCCAGCAGCTTGGGGACGCGGCTCGTGGGTGAGCAGTTCTTC	CASSLGTRLVGEQFF